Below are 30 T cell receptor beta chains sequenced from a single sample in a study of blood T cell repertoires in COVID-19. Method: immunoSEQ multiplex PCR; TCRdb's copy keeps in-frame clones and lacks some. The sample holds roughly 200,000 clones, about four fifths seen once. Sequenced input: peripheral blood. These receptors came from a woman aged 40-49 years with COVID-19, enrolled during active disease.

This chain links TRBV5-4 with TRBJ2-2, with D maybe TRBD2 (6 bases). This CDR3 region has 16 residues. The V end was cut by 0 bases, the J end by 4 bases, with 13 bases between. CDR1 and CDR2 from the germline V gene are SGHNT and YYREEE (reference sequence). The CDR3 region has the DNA TGTGCCAGCAGCTTGGACGGGGGTCGCAGCACCGGGGAGCTGTTTTTT. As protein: CASSLDGGRSTGELFF.

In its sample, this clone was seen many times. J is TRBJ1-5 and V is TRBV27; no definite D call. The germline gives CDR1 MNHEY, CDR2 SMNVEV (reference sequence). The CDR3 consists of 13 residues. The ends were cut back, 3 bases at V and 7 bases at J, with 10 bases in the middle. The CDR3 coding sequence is TGTGCCAGCAGTTTCTCGGCGGTACAGCCCCAGCATTTT. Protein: CASSFSAVQPQHF.

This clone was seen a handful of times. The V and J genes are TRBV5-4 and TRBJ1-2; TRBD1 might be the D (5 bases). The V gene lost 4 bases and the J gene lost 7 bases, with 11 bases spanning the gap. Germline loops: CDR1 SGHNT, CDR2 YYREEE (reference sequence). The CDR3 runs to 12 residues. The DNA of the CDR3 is TGTGCCAGCAGCACCCCAGGGTTTGGCTACACCTTC. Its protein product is CASSTPGFGYTF. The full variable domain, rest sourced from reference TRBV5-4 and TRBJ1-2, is ETGVTQSPTHLIKTRGQQVTLRCSSQSGHNTVSWYQQALGQGPQFIFQYYREEENGRGNFPPRFSGLQFPNYSSELNVNALELDDSALYLCASSTPGFGYTFGSGTRLTVV.

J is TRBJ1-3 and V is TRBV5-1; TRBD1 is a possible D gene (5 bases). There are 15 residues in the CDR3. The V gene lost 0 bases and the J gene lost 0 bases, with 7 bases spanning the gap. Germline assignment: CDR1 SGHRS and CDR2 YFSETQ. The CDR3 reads CASSLDRPSGNTIYF. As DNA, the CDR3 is TGCGCCAGCAGCTTGGACAGGCCCTCTGGAAACACCATATATTTT. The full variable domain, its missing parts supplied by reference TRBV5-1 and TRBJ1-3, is KAGVTQTPRYLIKTRGQQVTLSCSPISGHRSVSWYQQTPGQGLQFLFEYFSETQRNKGNFPGRFSGRQFSNSRSEMNVSTLELGDSALYLCASSLDRPSGNTIYFGEGSWLTVV.

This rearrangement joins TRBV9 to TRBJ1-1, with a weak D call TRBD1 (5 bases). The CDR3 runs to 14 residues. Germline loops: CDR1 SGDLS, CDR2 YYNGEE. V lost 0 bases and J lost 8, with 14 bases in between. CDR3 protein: CASSVAPGRTEAFF. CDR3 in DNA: TGTGCCAGCAGCGTAGCGCCAGGGAGGACCGAAGCTTTCTTT.

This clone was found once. CDR3 sequence: CASSPNRGPGEQYF. For the CDR3, the DNA is TGTGCCAGCAGCCCGAACAGGGGTCCAGGGGAGCAGTACTTC. The genes are TRBV9 and TRBJ2-7, with 7 bases matching TRBD1. Germline loops: CDR1 SGDLS, CDR2 YYNGEE. The V segment lost 4 bases and the J segment 7 bases; nucleotides outside the gene matches: 11. The CDR3 spans 14 residues.

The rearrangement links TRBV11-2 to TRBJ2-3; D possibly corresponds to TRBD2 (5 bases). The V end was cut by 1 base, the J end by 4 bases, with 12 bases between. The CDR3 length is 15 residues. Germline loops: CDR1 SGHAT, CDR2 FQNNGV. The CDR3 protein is CASSLGVLAPDTQYF. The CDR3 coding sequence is TGTGCCAGCAGCTTAGGAGTCCTAGCCCCAGATACGCAGTATTTT. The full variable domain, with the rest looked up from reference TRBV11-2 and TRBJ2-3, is EAGVAQSPRYKIIEKRQSVAFWCNPISGHATLYWYQQILGQGPKLLIQFQNNGVVDDSQLPKDRFSAERLKGVDSTLKIQPAKLEDSAVYLCASSLGVLAPDTQYFGPGTRLTVL.

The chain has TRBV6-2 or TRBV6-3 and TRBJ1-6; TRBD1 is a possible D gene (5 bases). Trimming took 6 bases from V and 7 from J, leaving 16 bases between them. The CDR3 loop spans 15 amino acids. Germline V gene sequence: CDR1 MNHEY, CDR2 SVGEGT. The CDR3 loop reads CASSSPGGGNSPLHF. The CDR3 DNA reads TGTGCCAGCAGCTCTCCCGGGGGGGGGAATTCACCCCTCCACTTT.

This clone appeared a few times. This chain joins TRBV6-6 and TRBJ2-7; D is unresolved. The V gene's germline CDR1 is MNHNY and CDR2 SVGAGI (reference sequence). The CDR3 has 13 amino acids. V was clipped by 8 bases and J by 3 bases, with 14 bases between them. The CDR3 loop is CASASRRSYEQYF. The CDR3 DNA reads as TGTGCCAGCGCCTCTCGAAGGAGCTACGAGCAGTACTTC.

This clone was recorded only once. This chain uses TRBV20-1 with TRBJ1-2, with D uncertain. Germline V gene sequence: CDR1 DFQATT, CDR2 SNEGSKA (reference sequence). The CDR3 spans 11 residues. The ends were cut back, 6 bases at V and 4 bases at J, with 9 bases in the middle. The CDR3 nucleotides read TGCAGTGCCTCCCTCGGCTATGGCTACACCTTC. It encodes CSASLGYGYTF.

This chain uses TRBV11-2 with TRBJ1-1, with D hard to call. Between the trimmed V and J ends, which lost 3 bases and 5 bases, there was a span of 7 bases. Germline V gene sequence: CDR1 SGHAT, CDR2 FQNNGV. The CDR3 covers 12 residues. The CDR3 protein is CASSFTDTEAFF. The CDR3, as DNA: TGTGCCAGCAGCTTTACAGATACTGAAGCTTTCTTT.

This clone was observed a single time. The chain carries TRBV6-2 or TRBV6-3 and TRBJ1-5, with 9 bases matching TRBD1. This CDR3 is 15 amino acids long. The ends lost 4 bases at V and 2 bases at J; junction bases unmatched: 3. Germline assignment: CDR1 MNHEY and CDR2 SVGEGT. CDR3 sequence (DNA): TGTGCCAGCAGTTTTGGGACAGGGCGCAATCAGCCCCAGCATTTT. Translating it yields CASSFGTGRNQPQHF.

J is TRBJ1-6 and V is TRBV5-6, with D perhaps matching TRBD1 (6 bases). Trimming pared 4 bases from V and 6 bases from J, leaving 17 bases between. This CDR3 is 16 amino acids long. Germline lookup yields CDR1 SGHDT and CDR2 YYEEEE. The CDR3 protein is CASSIPQGRSNSPLHF. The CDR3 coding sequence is TGTGCCAGCAGCATCCCACAGGGACGATCTAATTCACCCCTCCACTTT.

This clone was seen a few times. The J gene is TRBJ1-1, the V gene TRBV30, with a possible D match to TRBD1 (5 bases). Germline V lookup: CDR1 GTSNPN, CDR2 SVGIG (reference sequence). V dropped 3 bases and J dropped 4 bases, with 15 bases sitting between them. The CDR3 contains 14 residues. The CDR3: CAWSGFGGSTEAFF. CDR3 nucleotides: TGTGCCTGGAGCGGCTTCGGGGGTTCCACTGAAGCTTTCTTT.

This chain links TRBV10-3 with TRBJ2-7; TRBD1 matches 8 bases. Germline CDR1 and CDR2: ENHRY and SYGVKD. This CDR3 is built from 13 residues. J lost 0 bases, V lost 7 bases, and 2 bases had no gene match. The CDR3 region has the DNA TGTGCCATCAACGACAGGGGCTCCTACGAGCAGTACTTC. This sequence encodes CAINDRGSYEQYF.

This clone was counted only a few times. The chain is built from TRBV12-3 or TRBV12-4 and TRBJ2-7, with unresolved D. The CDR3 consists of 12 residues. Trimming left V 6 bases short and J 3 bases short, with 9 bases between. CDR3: CASSQQIYEQYF. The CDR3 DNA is TGTGCCAGCAGCCAACAGATCTACGAGCAGTACTTC.

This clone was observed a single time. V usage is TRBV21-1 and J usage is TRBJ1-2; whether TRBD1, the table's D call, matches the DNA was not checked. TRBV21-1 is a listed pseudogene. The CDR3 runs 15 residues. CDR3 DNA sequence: TGTGCCAGCAGCGATCGGACAGGGGATAACTATGGCTACACCTTC. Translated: CASSDRTGDNYGYTF.

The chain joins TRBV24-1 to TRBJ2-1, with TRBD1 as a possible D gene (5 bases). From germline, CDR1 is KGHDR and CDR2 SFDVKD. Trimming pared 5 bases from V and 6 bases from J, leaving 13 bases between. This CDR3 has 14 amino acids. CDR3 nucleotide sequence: TGTGCCACCAGTGGGCCCAGGGAAGTCAATGAGCAGTTCTTC. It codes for CATSGPREVNEQFF.

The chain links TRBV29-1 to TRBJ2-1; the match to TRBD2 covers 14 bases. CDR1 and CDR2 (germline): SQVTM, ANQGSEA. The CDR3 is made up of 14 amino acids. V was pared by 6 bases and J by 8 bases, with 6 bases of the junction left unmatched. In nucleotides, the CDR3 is TGCAGCGTCCCCGGGACTAGCGGGAGCGATGAGCAGTTCTTC. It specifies CSVPGTSGSDEQFF.

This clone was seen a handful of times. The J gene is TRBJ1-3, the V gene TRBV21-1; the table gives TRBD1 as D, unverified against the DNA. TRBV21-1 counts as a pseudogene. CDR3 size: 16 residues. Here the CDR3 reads CASSKDRGHSGNTIYF. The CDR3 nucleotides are TGTGCCAGCAGCAAAGACCGGGGACACTCTGGAAACACCATATATTTT.

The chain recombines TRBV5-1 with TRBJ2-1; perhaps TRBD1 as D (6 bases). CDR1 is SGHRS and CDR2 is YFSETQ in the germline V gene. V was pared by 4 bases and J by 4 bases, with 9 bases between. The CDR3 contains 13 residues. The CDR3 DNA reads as TGCGCCAGCAGCATAGGACAGTACAATGAGCAGTTCTTC. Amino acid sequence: CASSIGQYNEQFF.

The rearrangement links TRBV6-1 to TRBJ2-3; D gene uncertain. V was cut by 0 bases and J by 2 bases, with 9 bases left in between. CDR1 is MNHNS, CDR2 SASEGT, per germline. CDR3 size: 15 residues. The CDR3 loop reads CASSEAWQNTDTQYF. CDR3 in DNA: TGTGCCAGCAGTGAAGCTTGGCAGAACACAGATACGCAGTATTTT.

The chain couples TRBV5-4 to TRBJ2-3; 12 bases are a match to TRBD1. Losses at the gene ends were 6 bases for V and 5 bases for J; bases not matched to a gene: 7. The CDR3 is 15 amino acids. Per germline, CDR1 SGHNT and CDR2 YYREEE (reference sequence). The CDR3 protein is CASNPGQGARDTQYF. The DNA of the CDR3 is TGTGCCAGCAACCCGGGACAGGGGGCGCGAGATACGCAGTATTTT.

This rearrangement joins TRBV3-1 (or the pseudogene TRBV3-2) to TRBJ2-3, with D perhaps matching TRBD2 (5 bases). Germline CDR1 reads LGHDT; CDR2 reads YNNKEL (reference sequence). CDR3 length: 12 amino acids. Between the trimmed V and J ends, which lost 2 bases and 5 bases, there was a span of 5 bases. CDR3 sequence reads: CASSQSGDTQYF. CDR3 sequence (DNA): TGTGCCAGCAGCCAAAGCGGAGATACGCAGTATTTT.

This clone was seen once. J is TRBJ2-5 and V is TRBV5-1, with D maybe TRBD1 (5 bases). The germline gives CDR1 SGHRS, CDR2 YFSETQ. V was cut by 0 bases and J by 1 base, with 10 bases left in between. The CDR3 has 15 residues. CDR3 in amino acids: CASSLDPGSQETQYF. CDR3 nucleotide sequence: TGCGCCAGCAGCTTGGATCCAGGGTCCCAAGAGACCCAGTACTTC. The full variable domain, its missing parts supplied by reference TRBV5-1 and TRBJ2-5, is KAGVTQTPRYLIKTRGQQVTLSCSPISGHRSVSWYQQTPGQGLQFLFEYFSETQRNKGNFPGRFSGRQFSNSRSEMNVSTLELGDSALYLCASSLDPGSQETQYFGPGTRLLVL.

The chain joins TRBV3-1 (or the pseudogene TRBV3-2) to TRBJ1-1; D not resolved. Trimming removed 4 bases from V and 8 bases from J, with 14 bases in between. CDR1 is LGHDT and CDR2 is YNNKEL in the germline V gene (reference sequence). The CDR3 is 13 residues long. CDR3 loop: CASSRDPQREAFF. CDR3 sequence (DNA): TGTGCCAGCAGCCGCGACCCTCAGAGGGAAGCTTTCTTT.

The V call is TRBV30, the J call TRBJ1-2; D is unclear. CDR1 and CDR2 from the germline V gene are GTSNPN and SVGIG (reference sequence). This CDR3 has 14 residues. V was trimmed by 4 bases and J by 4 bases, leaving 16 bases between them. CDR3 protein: CAWISEGGVYGYTF. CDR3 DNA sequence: TGTGCCTGGATCAGTGAGGGCGGAGTCTATGGCTACACCTTC.

The CDR3 nucleotides are TGTGCCAGCAGCTCCGGGTTTCGACAAGAGACCCAGTACTTC. Protein sequence: CASSSGFRQETQYF. V usage is TRBV13 and J usage is TRBJ2-5; D unresolved. This CDR3 comprises 14 residues. Germline V gives CDR1 PRHDT, CDR2 FYEKMQ (reference sequence). V gave up 4 bases and J gave up 2 bases, with 11 bases separating them. The full variable domain, with the rest looked up from reference TRBV13 and TRBJ2-5, is AAGVIQSPRHLIKEKRETATLKCYPIPRHDTVYWYQQGPGQDPQFLISFYEKMQSDKGSIPDRFSAQQFSDYHSELNMSSLELGDSALYFCASSSGFRQETQYFGPGTRLLVL.

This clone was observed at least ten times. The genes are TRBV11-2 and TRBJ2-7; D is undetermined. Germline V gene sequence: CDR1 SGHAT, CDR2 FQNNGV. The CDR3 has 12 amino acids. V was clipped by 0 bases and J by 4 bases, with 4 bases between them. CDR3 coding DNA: TGTGCCAGCAGCTTAGACGGTTACGAGCAGTACTTC. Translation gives CASSLDGYEQYF. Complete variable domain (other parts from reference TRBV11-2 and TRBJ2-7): EAGVAQSPRYKIIEKRQSVAFWCNPISGHATLYWYQQILGQGPKLLIQFQNNGVVDDSQLPKDRFSAERLKGVDSTLKIQPAKLEDSAVYLCASSLDGYEQYFGPGTRLTVT.

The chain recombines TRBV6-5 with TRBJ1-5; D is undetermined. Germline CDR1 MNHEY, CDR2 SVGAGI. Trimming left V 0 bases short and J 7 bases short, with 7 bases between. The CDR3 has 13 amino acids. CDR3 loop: CASSYSIGQPQHF. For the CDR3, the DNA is TGTGCCAGCAGTTACTCAATCGGGCAGCCCCAGCATTTT.